This T cell receptor (beta chain) was documented in a study of T-cell memory formation after mild COVID-19. Barcoded TCR alpha and TCR beta cDNA libraries with UMIs came from 5'RACE using constant-segment primers. One entry per CDR3 protein, called by TCRdb with MiXCR from the 5' RACE reads. Found here are under 40,000 distinct CDR3 sequences, about 6.1% of them singletons; the top ten hold 0.8% to 1%. Germline V gene data show CDR1 as LGHDT and CDR2 as YNNKEL (reference sequence). J lost 2 bases, V lost 1 base, and 3 bases had no gene match. The CDR3 runs to 15 residues. Study results and limitations: Whether second-wave clones peaking at day 37 were SARS-CoV-2 specific went unconfirmed. Pre-infection memory showed some responding clones, and this suggested that cross-reactive memory joined. Among contracting clones, CD4+ were mainly CM/EM and CD8+ enriched in EMRA.

This clonotype was recorded a few times. As yet, its antigen is unknown. This rearrangement joins TRBV3-1 to TRBJ2-7; 9 bases line up with TRBD1. The sequencing sample was made of PBMCs or a T cell subset sorted from them (not recorded which). The origin of this receptor is an adult who had mild COVID-19 (a few samples of this study predate the infection). Cell type and time point are not known. The CDR3, as DNA: TGTGCCAGCAGCCAAGGACAGGGGGGCGCCTACGAGCAGTACTTC. It specifies CASSQGQGGAYEQYF.